This T cell receptor (beta chain) was sequenced for a study of blood T cell repertoires in COVID-19. The wider study: The United States, Italy and Spain supplied acute and convalescent COVID-19 samples.

As processed by the authors: The authors estimated nucleated cell counts from reference gene primer amplification. This table comes from immunoSEQ multiplex PCR, and its TCRdb copy is limited to in-frame clones, with some not included. D and trimming come from the DNA, and the V and J calls and clone size come from that table. The repertoire holds 250,000 to 300,000 clones, with about 88% as singletons. The sequence was obtained from a man younger than 40 with active or convalescent COVID-19. Material for sequencing was peripheral blood.

In nucleotides, the CDR3 is TGTGCCAGCAGTTACTCTACCAGGGGGCCCCAGCATTTT. It specifies CASSYSTRGPQHF. This chain links TRBV6-2 or TRBV6-3 with TRBJ1-5, with a tentative D call TRBD1 (6 bases). The CDR3 has 13 residues. Trimming stripped 0 bases from V and 9 bases from J, with 9 bases between. From germline, CDR1 is MNHEY and CDR2 SVGEGT.